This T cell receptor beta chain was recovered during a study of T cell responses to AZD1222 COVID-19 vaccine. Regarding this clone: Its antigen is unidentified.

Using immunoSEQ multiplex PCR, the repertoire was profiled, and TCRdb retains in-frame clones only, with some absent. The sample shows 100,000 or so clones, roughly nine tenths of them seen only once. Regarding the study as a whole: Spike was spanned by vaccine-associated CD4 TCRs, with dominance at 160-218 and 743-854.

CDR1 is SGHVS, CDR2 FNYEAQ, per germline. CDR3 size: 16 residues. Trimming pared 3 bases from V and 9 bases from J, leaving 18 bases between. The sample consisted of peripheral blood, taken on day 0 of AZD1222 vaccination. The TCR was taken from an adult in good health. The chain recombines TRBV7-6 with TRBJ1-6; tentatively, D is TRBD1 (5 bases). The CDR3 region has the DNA TGTGCCAGCAGCTTCGCCGCGGGGGACCTTGGTTCACCCCTCCACTTT. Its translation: CASSFAAGDLGSPLHF.